This entry features one T cell receptor (beta chain) sequence. Sequenced by immunoSEQ multiplex PCR; TCRdb stores in-frame clones only, minus some. The table shows fewer than 65,000 clones, with roughly nine tenths occurring only once. These data belong to a study of T cell changes during pregnancy in multiple sclerosis. The CDR3 covers 20 residues. V lost 2 bases to trimming and J lost 3 bases; unmatched junction nucleotides: 12. Germline CDR1 is ENHRY and CDR2 is SYGVKD. The genes are TRBV10-3 and TRBJ2-6; 11 bases are a match to TRBD2. This clonotype originated in a female donor in good health, enrolled as a control in a pregnancy study. Specimen: peripheral blood, collected in the third trimester of pregnancy. The CDR3 is CAISERFTSGRSLGANVLTF. The CDR3 DNA sequence: TGTGCCATCAGTGAGAGATTTACTAGCGGGAGATCGCTTGGGGCCAACGTCCTGACTTTC.